The sequence of this T cell receptor beta chain was determined in a study of T cells in Graves' hyperthyroidism and ophthalmopathy. Over 18 months, lack of ophthalmopathy progression marked Graves' hyperthyroidism as stable. Diagnosis of hyperthyroidism was new in patients aged 18 to 65, and its duration was under 2 months. Amplification of TCR beta CDR3 regions used RNA as the template. First-round RT-PCR of the TCR CDR3 relied on the HTBI primer set. Via MiXCR, TCRdb re-called the multiplex PCR reads, giving one row per CDR3 protein. The sample has around 420,000 distinct CDR3 sequences, around 14% seen once; the top ten hold 7.5% to 8%. Regarding the study as a whole: The model identified upcoming ophthalmopathy a median around 6 months ahead of onset. The blood repertoire included most of the expanded thyroid clonotypes above 0.001.

This clonotype was picked up many times. What it recognizes is unknown. The sequence came from a woman younger than 30 with Graves' hyperthyroidism. Material for sequencing was blood.

DNA for the CDR3: TGTGCCAGTAGTATGGAACAGGGTCGGGCCACCGGGGAGCTGTTTTTT. Protein: CASSMEQGRATGELFF. This sequence joins TRBV19 and TRBJ2-2, with D perhaps TRBD1 (6 bases). The germline CDR1 and CDR2 sequences are LNHDA and SQIVND (reference sequence). The CDR3 extends over 16 amino acids. Between the trimmed V and J ends, which lost 3 bases and 4 bases, there was a span of 15 bases.